One and the same sample provided the 7 T cell receptor beta chains below, sequenced in a study of OX40 agonist ivuxolimab in advanced cancers. Sequencing used immunoSEQ multiplex PCR; TCRdb keeps in-frame clones, though not all of them. The sample gives 30,000 to 45,000 clones, over 80% of which show up once; 32% is in the top ten. Specimen: CD4+ or CD8+ T cells sorted from blood, collected in a trial of the OX40 agonist ivuxolimab. The receptors were gathered from an adult with an advanced solid tumor such as melanoma, head and neck, liver or kidney cancer.

This clone has a single count. The rearrangement links TRBV5-4 to TRBJ2-5, with a possible D match to TRBD1 (5 bases). V dropped 4 bases and J dropped 0 bases, with 10 bases sitting between them. Germline V gives CDR1 SGHNT, CDR2 YYREEE (reference sequence). The CDR3 totals 14 residues. The CDR3: CASSRDSNQETQYF. In DNA form, the CDR3 reads TGTGCCAGCAGCCGAGACAGCAACCAAGAGACCCAGTACTTC.

This clone occurred a few times. This sequence joins TRBV2 and TRBJ1-4; 9 nucleotides align to TRBD1. The V gene end was trimmed by 7 bases and the J gene end by 3 bases; junction bases not matched to a gene: 6. Germline V lookup: CDR1 SNHLY, CDR2 FYNNEI. The CDR3 covers 15 residues. The CDR3 coding sequence is TGTGCCAGCAAGAAACAGGGGGCGCCTAATGAAAAACTGTTTTTT. Its protein product is CASKKQGAPNEKLFF.

The J gene is TRBJ1-1, the V gene TRBV10-1; D is ambiguous. Trimming cost V 2 bases and J 1 base, with 8 bases left between them. The CDR3 is made up of 14 amino acids. Germline loops: CDR1 WNHNN, CDR2 SYGVQD (reference sequence). CDR3 in amino acids: CASSEARRNTEAFF. CDR3 DNA: TGCGCCAGCAGTGAGGCCAGGAGGAACACTGAAGCTTTCTTT.

The rearrangement links TRBV11-2 to TRBJ2-6, with TRBD1 matching 7 bases. CDR1 is SGHAT, CDR2 FQNNGV, per germline. This CDR3 contains 17 residues. After removal of 1 base from V and 4 bases from J, the junction contained 7 bases not matched to a gene. CDR3 loop: CASSLGQGPPGANVLTF. CDR3 coding DNA: TGTGCCAGCAGCTTAGGACAGGGACCTCCAGGGGCCAACGTCCTGACTTTC.

This clone came up once. This chain links TRBV7-2 with TRBJ2-2, with D hard to call. The CDR3 consists of 14 residues. The V and J ends lost 0 bases and 0 bases respectively, with 2 bases between them. CDR1 is SGHTA and CDR2 is FQGNSA in the germline V gene. This CDR3 reads CASSLAANTGELFF. CDR3 nucleotide sequence: TGTGCCAGCAGCTTAGCAGCGAACACCGGGGAGCTGTTTTTT. The full variable domain, with the rest looked up from reference TRBV7-2 and TRBJ2-2, is GAGVSQSPSNKVTEKGKDVELRCDPISGHTALYWYRQSLGQGLEFLIYFQGNSAPDKSGLPSDRFSAERTGGSVSTLTIQRTQQEDSAVYLCASSLAANTGELFFGEGSRLTVL.

The rearrangement links TRBV4-2 to TRBJ1-6; TRBD1 is a possible D gene (6 bases). The CDR3 runs 15 residues. Germline values: CDR1 LGHNA, CDR2 YNFKEQ. Trimming removed 0 bases from V and 7 bases from J, with 10 bases in between. In DNA form, the CDR3 reads TGTGCCAGCAGCCAAGAAGACAGGAACAATTCACCCCTCCACTTT. Amino acid sequence: CASSQEDRNNSPLHF.

The J gene is TRBJ1-1, the V gene TRBV19, with TRBD1 matching over 7 bases. This CDR3 has 15 residues. Germline V gene sequence: CDR1 LNHDA, CDR2 SQIVND (reference sequence). With 4 bases clipped from V and 4 bases from J, the junction kept 9 bases outside the gene matches. In DNA, the CDR3 is TGTGCCAGTAGTAATCTAGGGACAGCTTCCACTGAAGCTTTCTTT. It is translated as CASSNLGTASTEAFF. The full variable domain, in which reference TRBV19 and TRBJ1-1 provide the parts outside the CDR3, is DGGITQSPKYLFRKEGQNVTLSCEQNLNHDAMYWYRQDPGQGLRLIYYSQIVNDFQKGDIAEGYSVSREKKESFPLTVTSAQKNPTAFYLCASSNLGTASTEAFFGQGTRLTVV.